This T cell receptor (beta chain) was identified in a study of T-cell memory formation after mild COVID-19. Study summary: TCR clusters showed largely donor specificity. Findings and caveats of the study: A subset of responding clones appeared in pre-infection memory, suggesting cross-reactive memory joined. Shrinking CD4+ clones resided mostly in CM and EM, and CD8+ ones in EMRA.

This clonotype occurred many times. No antigen is known for it. The CDR3 runs to 14 residues. Germline loops: CDR1 MNHEY, CDR2 SVGAGI. The trim removed 5 bases at V and 4 bases at J, leaving 5 bases unmatched. TCRdb re-analysed the 5' RACE reads in MiXCR, keeping a single row per CDR3 protein. The data show roughly 29,000 distinct CDR3 sequences, more than 10% seen once. The rearrangement links TRBV6-5 to TRBJ1-2; 9 nucleotides agree with TRBD1. This TCR was sampled from an adult woman who had mild COVID-19 (a few samples of this study predate the infection). Cell type and time point are not known. Sequences were obtained from PBMCs or a T cell subset sorted from them (not recorded which). This CDR3 is CASSLGQGIYGYTF. CDR3 nucleotides: TGTGCCAGCAGTCTTGGACAGGGGATCTATGGCTACACCTTC.